This TCR beta chain derives from a study of shared clonotypes between healthy human individuals. Genomic DNA came from about 90 million PBMCs in unsorted samples. Sequencing was at deep level. Method: immunoSEQ multiplex PCR; TCRdb's copy keeps in-frame clones and lacks some. The repertoire holds fewer than 700,000 clones, 70% to 80% seen once, with 9.5% to 15% in the top ten. The source of this sequence is a woman in her 40s in good health. Some clones in this sample may be carry-over from other donors' samples. Sequencing was carried out using PBMCs.

The CDR3 DNA sequence: TGTGCCAGCAGCCAAAGGGGGGCTGCCTACAATGAGCAGTTCTTC. It encodes CASSQRGAAYNEQFF. V is TRBV7-2 and J is TRBJ2-1; D is tentatively TRBD1 or TRBD2 (6 bases each). V lost 5 bases, J lost 2 bases, and 13 bases lay in between. The CDR3 runs to 15 residues. Per germline, CDR1 SGHTA and CDR2 FQGNSA.